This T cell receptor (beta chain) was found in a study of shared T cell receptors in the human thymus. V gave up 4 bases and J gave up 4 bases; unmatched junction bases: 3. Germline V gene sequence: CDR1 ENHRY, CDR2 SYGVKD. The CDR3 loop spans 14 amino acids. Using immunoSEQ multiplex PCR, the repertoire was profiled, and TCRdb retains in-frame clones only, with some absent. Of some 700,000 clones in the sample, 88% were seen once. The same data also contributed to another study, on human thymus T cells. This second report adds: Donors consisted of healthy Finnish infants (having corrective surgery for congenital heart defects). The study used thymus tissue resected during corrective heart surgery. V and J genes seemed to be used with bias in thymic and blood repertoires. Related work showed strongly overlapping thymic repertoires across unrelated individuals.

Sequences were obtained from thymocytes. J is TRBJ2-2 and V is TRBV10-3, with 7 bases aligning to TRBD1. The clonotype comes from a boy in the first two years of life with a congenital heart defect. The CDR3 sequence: CAISGQGLTGELFF. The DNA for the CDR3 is TGTGCCATCAGTGGACAGGGCCTCACCGGGGAGCTGTTTTTT.